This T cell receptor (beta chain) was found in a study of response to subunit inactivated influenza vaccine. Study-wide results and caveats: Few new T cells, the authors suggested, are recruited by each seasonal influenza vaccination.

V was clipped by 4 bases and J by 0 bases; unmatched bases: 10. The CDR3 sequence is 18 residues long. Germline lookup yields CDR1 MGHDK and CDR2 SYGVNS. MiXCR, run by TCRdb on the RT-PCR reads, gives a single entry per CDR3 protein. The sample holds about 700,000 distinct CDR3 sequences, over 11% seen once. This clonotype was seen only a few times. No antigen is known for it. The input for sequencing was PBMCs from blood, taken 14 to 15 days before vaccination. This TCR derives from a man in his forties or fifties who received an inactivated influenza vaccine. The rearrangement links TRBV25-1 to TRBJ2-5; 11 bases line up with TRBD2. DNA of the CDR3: TGTGCCAGCAGTGTCCTAGCGGGGGGCGGCACGTACCAAGAGACCCAGTACTTC. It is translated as CASSVLAGGGTYQETQYF.